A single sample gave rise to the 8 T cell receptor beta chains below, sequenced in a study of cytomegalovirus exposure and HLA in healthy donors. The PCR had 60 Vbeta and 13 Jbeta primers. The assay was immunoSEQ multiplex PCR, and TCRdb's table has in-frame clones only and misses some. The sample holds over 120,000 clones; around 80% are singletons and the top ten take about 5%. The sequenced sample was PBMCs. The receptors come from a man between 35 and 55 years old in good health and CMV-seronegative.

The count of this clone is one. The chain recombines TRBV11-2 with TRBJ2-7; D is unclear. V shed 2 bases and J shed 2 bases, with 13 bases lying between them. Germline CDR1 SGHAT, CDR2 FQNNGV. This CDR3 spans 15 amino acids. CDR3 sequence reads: CASSLLDGSTYEQYF. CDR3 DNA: TGTGCCAGCAGCTTACTAGACGGCAGCACCTACGAGCAGTACTTC.

In nucleotides, the CDR3 is TGTGCCAGCAGGGATAGCGGCAGCACAGATACGCAGTATTTT. Amino acid sequence: CASRDSGSTDTQYF. This chain uses TRBV28 with TRBJ2-3, with a weak D call TRBD2 (6 bases). The CDR3 length is 14 residues. Germline CDR1 reads MDHEN; CDR2 reads SYDVKM. V lost 6 bases and J lost 0, with 10 bases in between.

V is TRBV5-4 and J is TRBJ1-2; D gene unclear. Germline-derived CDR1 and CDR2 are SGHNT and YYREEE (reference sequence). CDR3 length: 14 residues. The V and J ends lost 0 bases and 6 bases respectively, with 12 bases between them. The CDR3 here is CASSLEERPHGYTF. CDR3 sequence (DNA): TGTGCCAGCAGCTTGGAGGAGAGACCGCATGGCTACACCTTC.

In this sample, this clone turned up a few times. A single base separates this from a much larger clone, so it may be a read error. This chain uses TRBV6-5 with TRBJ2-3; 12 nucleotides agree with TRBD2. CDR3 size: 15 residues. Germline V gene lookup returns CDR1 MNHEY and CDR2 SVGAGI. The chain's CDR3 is CASSDSSGGADTQYF. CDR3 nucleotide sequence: TGTGCCAGCAGTGACTCTAGCGGGGGGGCCGATACGCAGTATTTT.

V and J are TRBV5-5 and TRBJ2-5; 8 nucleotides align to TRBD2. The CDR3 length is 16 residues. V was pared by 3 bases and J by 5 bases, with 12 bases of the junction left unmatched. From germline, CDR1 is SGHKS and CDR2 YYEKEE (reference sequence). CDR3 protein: CASSSGSGDPRETQYF. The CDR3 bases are TGTGCCAGCAGCTCCGGTAGCGGGGACCCCCGCGAGACCCAGTACTTC.

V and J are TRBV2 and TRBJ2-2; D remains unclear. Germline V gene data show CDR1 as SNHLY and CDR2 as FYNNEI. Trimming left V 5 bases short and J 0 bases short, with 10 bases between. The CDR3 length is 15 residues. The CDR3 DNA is TGTGCCAGCAGTCTATTGCGTGCGAACACCGGGGAGCTGTTTTTT. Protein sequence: CASSLLRANTGELFF.

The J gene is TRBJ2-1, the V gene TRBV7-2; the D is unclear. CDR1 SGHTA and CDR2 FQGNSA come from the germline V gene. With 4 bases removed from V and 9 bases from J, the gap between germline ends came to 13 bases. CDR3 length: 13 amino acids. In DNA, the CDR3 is TGTGCCAGCAGCTCTCCCGGTTCGGTTGAGCAGTTCTTC. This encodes CASSSPGSVEQFF.

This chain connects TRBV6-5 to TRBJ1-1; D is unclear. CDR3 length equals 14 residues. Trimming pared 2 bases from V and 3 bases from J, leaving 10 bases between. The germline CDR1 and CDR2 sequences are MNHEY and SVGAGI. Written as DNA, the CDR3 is TGTGCCAGCAGTTACGGCCGTCGGGACACTGAAGCTTTCTTT. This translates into CASSYGRRDTEAFF.